This TCR beta chain was identified in a study of control samples from healthy donors and cancer patients. CDR1 and CDR2 (germline): MGHRA, YSYEKL. The CDR3 totals 15 residues. V was shortened by 0 bases and J by 7 bases, with 16 bases between the two germline ends. Some clones are missing from TCRdb's copy, which holds only in-frame ones; the method was immunoSEQ multiplex PCR. The table records about 55,000 clones, roughly 95% of them present only once. This chain connects TRBV4-1 to TRBJ2-7, with a tentative D call TRBD2 (7 bases). Material: blood. This clonotype was obtained from a man aged 30 to 45 in good health. CDR3 nucleotide sequence: TGCGCCAGCAGCCAAGATTCCACAGGGCGGGGGGAGCAGTACTTC. Its protein product is CASSQDSTGRGEQYF.